This passage covers 10 T cell receptor beta chains from one sample sequenced in a study of identical twins. TCRdb itself ran the 5' RACE reads through MiXCR, one entry per CDR3 protein. This sample has about 570,000 distinct CDR3 sequences, with more than 9% found just once. These data were also filed under a second study, of yellow fever vaccine responses in identical twins.

Sequencing input: PBMCs. The receptors here all came from a young woman in good health.

The chain uses TRBV20-1 and TRBJ1-6, with a tentative D call TRBD1 (5 bases). This CDR3 spans 13 amino acids. The V end was cut by 5 bases, the J end by 7 bases, with 12 bases between. Germline loops: CDR1 DFQATT, CDR2 SNEGSKA (reference sequence). The CDR3 region has the DNA TGCAGTGCTTCTCTGGGGACGAATTCACCCCTCCACTTT. It yields the protein CSASLGTNSPLHF.

At least ten counts were recorded for this clonotype. The rearrangement links TRBV5-1 to TRBJ2-7; possibly TRBD2 for D (5 bases). Germline assignment: CDR1 SGHRS and CDR2 YFSETQ. The CDR3 consists of 15 residues. V lost 1 base to trimming and J lost 1 base, with 12 bases between them. The CDR3 DNA is TGCGCCAGCAGCTTGTTTCCTGAGGGATCCTACGAGCAGTACTTC. It translates to CASSLFPEGSYEQYF. Based on the CDR3 plus reference TRBV5-1 and TRBJ2-7, the full variable domain is KAGVTQTPRYLIKTRGQQVTLSCSPISGHRSVSWYQQTPGQGLQFLFEYFSETQRNKGNFPGRFSGRQFSNSRSEMNVSTLELGDSALYLCASSLFPEGSYEQYFGPGTRLTVT.

The rearrangement joins TRBV2 to TRBJ2-1, with D perhaps TRBD1 (6 bases). Germline CDR1 SNHLY, CDR2 FYNNEI. The CDR3 spans 14 residues. The V end lost 3 bases, the J end lost 6 bases, and 12 bases lay between the germline ends. This CDR3 reads CASSEVGGPNEQFF. The CDR3 nucleotides read TGTGCCAGCAGTGAGGTAGGGGGACCCAATGAGCAGTTCTTC.

This clonotype was seen at least ten times. The CDR3 is CASSFSWGLKNEQFF. The DNA for the CDR3 is TGTGCCAGCAGCTTCTCTTGGGGTCTCAAGAATGAGCAGTTCTTC. This chain links TRBV7-2 with TRBJ2-1; D gene unclear. V lost 3 bases to trimming and J lost 7 bases, with 16 bases between them. This CDR3 has 15 amino acids. From germline, CDR1 is SGHTA and CDR2 FQGNSA.

This clonotype has more than one count but fewer than ten. The rearrangement joins TRBV30 to TRBJ2-1; 7 positions agree with TRBD2. The junction had 8 bases not matched to a gene; V was cut back by 3 bases and J by 9 bases. CDR1 is GTSNPN, CDR2 SVGIG, per germline (reference sequence). The CDR3 is 13 residues long. CDR3 residues: CAWSRGTTTEQFF. Here the CDR3 DNA reads TGTGCCTGGAGCCGAGGGACTACGACTGAGCAGTTCTTC.

A few counts support this clonotype. The rearrangement joins TRBV3-1 to TRBJ2-2; D is possibly TRBD2 (6 bases). Trimming cost V 3 bases and J 2 bases, with 19 bases left between them. CDR3 size: 18 residues. CDR1 LGHDT and CDR2 YNNKEL come from the germline V gene (reference sequence). Here the CDR3 reads CASSHLWGDPLNTGELFF. CDR3 in DNA: TGTGCCAGCAGCCACCTATGGGGGGACCCCTTAAACACCGGGGAGCTGTTTTTT.

This chain connects TRBV11-2 to TRBJ2-3; TRBD1 or TRBD2 may be the D gene (5 bases each). Trimming took 5 bases from V and 0 from J, leaving 9 bases between them. This CDR3 spans 14 amino acids. Germline V gives CDR1 SGHAT, CDR2 FQNNGV. CDR3 nucleotide sequence: TGTGCCAGCAGCGCCTGGGGGAGCACAGATACGCAGTATTTT. This encodes CASSAWGSTDTQYF.

This chain uses TRBV4-2 with TRBJ2-7; TRBD2 is a possible D gene (7 bases). The CDR3 has 15 residues. Germline assignment: CDR1 LGHNA and CDR2 YNFKEQ. V gave up 1 base and J gave up 1 base, with 11 bases separating them. The CDR3, as DNA: TGTGCCAGCAGCCAAGGGGGAGGGGGTTCCTACGAGCAGTACTTC. Its protein is CASSQGGGGSYEQYF.

V gene TRBV7-2 combines with J gene TRBJ2-5; tentative D call: TRBD2 (6 bases). V was pared by 2 bases and J by 5 bases, with 12 bases between. Germline CDR1 SGHTA, CDR2 FQGNSA. The CDR3 contains 14 residues. CDR3 loop: CASSLQRVSETQYF. The CDR3 nucleotides read TGTGCCAGCAGCTTACAGCGGGTCTCTGAGACCCAGTACTTC.

The rearrangement joins TRBV15 to TRBJ2-4; 7 nucleotides agree with TRBD2. The CDR3 has 16 residues. V was pared by 3 bases and J by 0 bases, with 5 bases of the junction left unmatched. CDR1 is LNHNV and CDR2 is YYDKDF in the germline V gene (reference sequence). DNA of the CDR3: TGTGCCACCAGCAGGGGAGGGTCACTAGCCAAAAACATTCAGTACTTC. Translated: CATSRGGSLAKNIQYF.